This T cell receptor (beta chain) was sequenced in a study of T cell responses to AZD1222 COVID-19 vaccine. Study results and caveats: Nearly half of the spike-specific TCRs reportedly recognize variant regions that carry no mutations. Breadth and depth of Spike-specific TCRs rose after two AZD1222 doses.

With regard to this clone: Its antigen is undetermined.

This table comes from immunoSEQ multiplex PCR, and its TCRdb copy is limited to in-frame clones, with some not included. The sample consists of about 180,000 clones, 80% to 95% of them appearing once. V dropped 6 bases and J dropped 3 bases, with 8 bases sitting between them. Germline V lookup: CDR1 MNHEY, CDR2 SVGEGT. The CDR3 sequence is 12 residues long. This sequence joins TRBV6-2 or TRBV6-3 and TRBJ2-5; no definite D call. The source material was peripheral blood, sampled 28 days after the second dose of the MenACWY control vaccine. The receptor's source is an adult who received the MenACWY meningococcal vaccine as a control. CDR3 sequence: CASSPTEETQYF. Here the CDR3 DNA reads TGTGCCAGCAGCCCCACGGAAGAGACCCAGTACTTC.